One sample yielded the 6 T cell receptor beta chains listed below, sequenced in a study of PD-L1 blockade in urothelial cancer. Sequenced by immunoSEQ multiplex PCR; TCRdb stores in-frame clones only, minus some. The sample consists of 25,000 to 30,000 clones, around 87% of them appearing once. Specimen: PBMCs, collected around atezolizumab (anti-PD-L1) treatment. The source of these receptors is a man aged 50 or older with urothelial cancer.

This clone has more than one count but fewer than ten. The CDR3 does not close with the conserved phenylalanine or tryptophan, likely indicating a read error. The DNA is left out, because the CDR3 cannot be placed on it with certainty; the CDR3 is given as TCRdb lists it. The chain couples TRBV20-1 to TRBJ2-3; the DNA was not used to check the table's D call, TRBD2. Germline V gene lookup returns CDR1 DFQATT and CDR2 SNEGSKA (reference sequence). Including both end residues, the CDR3 is 10 amino acids long. The CDR3 protein is CSAKAGGLWD.

V usage is TRBV4-2 and J usage is TRBJ2-1, with D hard to call. CDR3 size: 13 residues. Germline V gives CDR1 LGHNA, CDR2 YNFKEQ. Trimming removed 5 bases from V and 10 bases from J, with 15 bases in between. The DNA of the CDR3 is TGTGCCAGCAGCACCACTCCCTCCCGCGAGCAGTTCTTC. Its translation is CASSTTPSREQFF.

V and J are TRBV11-2 and TRBJ2-1; D is perhaps TRBD1 (6 bases). Trimming pared 4 bases from V and 5 bases from J, leaving 15 bases between. This CDR3 region has 15 residues. Germline values: CDR1 SGHAT, CDR2 FQNNGV. CDR3 loop: CASSSASDSHNEQFF. The CDR3 DNA is TGTGCCAGCAGCTCGGCATCGGACAGTCACAATGAGCAGTTCTTC. Supplemented by reference TRBV11-2 and TRBJ2-1, the full variable domain reads EAGVAQSPRYKIIEKRQSVAFWCNPISGHATLYWYQQILGQGPKLLIQFQNNGVVDDSQLPKDRFSAERLKGVDSTLKIQPAKLEDSAVYLCASSSASDSHNEQFFGPGTRLTVL.

The V call is TRBV7-9, the J call TRBJ2-7; 10 bases are shared with TRBD2. CDR3 size: 15 residues. Germline CDR1 SEHNR, CDR2 FQNEAQ (reference sequence). The J segment lost 3 bases and the V segment lost 1 base, leaving 3 bases of the junction unmatched. The DNA of the CDR3 is TGTGCCAGCAGCTTAGGGGGACTAGCGAACTACGAGCAGTACTTC. Amino acid sequence: CASSLGGLANYEQYF.

For this clone: The sample carries other DNA sequences with the same CDR3. The J gene is TRBJ2-7, the V gene TRBV6-5; TRBD2 matches 9 bases. The CDR3 contains 15 residues. Germline CDR1 and CDR2: MNHEY and SVGAGI. The V segment lost 6 bases and the J segment 4 bases; nucleotides outside the gene matches: 10. In DNA, the CDR3 is TGTGCCAGCAGCCCCAAGGCGGGGGGGATTTACGAGCAGTACTTC. This translates into CASSPKAGGIYEQYF.

The V gene is TRBV4-3, the J gene TRBJ2-3, with D perhaps matching TRBD2 (7 bases). The CDR3 loop spans 13 amino acids. Deletions cut 0 bases from V and 11 bases from J, with 12 bases between. CDR1 and CDR2 (germline): LGHNA, YSLEER. DNA for the CDR3: TGCGCCAGCAGCCAAGATCGGGGGGCCCGGCAGTATTTT. As protein: CASSQDRGARQYF.